This T cell receptor beta chain derives from a study of cytomegalovirus exposure and HLA in healthy donors. V trimming: 5 bases; J trimming: 4 bases; junction bases outside the gene matches: 5. Looked up from germline, CDR1 is SGHTA and CDR2 is FQGNSA. This CDR3 spans 15 amino acids. This clone has a handful of counts. The sample carries other DNA sequences with the same CDR3. PCR amplification relied on 60 Vbeta primers (plus 13 Jbeta primers). Profiled with immunoSEQ multiplex PCR; TCRdb holds only in-frame clones, not every one. The sample lists 150,000 to 200,000 clones, about 13% occurring once. This TCR was recovered from a man aged 45-60 years in good health and CMV-seropositive. Sequencing input: PBMCs. This sequence joins TRBV7-2 and TRBJ1-6; 7 bases map to TRBD1. CDR3 sequence reads: CASSPRDRYNSPLHF. CDR3 bases: TGTGCCAGCAGCCCCCGGGACAGATATAATTCACCCCTCCACTTT.